This TCR beta chain was found in a study of blood T cell repertoires in COVID-19. About the study: Samples representing acute and convalescent COVID-19 were sourced from the United States, Italy and Spain. In each case, the material was cDNA or gDNA derived from T cells, B-cell-depleted T cells, or PBMCs.

Per the study methods: Cell counts per sample came from amplifying reference gene primers. Only in-frame clones appear in the TCRdb table, and some are missing; sequencing was by immunoSEQ multiplex PCR. Clonal size and the V and J genes are those of that table, whereas D and trimming came from the DNA. The repertoire holds more than 85,000 clones, with 70% to 90% as singletons. This receptor was obtained from a man aged 45-65 years with active or convalescent COVID-19. Sequenced input: peripheral blood.

CDR3 protein: CASSLSHSGNTIYF. DNA of the CDR3: TGTGCCAGCAGTTTATCCCACTCTGGAAACACCATATATTTT. The chain recombines TRBV28 with TRBJ1-3; no clear D. The CDR3 is made up of 14 amino acids. V dropped 1 base and J dropped 0 bases, with 4 bases sitting between them. Germline CDR1 reads MDHEN; CDR2 reads SYDVKM.